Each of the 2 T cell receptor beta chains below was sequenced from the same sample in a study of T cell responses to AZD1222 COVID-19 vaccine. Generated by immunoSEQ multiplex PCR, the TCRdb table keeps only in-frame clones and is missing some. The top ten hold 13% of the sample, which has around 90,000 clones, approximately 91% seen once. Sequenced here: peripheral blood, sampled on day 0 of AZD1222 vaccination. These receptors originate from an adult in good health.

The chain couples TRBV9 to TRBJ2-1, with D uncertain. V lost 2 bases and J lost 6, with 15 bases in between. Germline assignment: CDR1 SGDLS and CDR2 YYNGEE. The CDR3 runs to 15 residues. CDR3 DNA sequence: TGTGCCAGCAGCGTTCATGTAACGAATTCCAATGAGCAGTTCTTC. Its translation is CASSVHVTNSNEQFF.

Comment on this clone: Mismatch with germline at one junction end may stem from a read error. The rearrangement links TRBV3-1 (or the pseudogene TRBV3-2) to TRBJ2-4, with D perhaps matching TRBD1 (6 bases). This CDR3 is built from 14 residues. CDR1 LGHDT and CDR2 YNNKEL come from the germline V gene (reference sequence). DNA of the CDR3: TGTGCCAGCAGCTATTCGGACAGACCACTATCATCGGACTTC. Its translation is CASSYSDRPLSSDF.